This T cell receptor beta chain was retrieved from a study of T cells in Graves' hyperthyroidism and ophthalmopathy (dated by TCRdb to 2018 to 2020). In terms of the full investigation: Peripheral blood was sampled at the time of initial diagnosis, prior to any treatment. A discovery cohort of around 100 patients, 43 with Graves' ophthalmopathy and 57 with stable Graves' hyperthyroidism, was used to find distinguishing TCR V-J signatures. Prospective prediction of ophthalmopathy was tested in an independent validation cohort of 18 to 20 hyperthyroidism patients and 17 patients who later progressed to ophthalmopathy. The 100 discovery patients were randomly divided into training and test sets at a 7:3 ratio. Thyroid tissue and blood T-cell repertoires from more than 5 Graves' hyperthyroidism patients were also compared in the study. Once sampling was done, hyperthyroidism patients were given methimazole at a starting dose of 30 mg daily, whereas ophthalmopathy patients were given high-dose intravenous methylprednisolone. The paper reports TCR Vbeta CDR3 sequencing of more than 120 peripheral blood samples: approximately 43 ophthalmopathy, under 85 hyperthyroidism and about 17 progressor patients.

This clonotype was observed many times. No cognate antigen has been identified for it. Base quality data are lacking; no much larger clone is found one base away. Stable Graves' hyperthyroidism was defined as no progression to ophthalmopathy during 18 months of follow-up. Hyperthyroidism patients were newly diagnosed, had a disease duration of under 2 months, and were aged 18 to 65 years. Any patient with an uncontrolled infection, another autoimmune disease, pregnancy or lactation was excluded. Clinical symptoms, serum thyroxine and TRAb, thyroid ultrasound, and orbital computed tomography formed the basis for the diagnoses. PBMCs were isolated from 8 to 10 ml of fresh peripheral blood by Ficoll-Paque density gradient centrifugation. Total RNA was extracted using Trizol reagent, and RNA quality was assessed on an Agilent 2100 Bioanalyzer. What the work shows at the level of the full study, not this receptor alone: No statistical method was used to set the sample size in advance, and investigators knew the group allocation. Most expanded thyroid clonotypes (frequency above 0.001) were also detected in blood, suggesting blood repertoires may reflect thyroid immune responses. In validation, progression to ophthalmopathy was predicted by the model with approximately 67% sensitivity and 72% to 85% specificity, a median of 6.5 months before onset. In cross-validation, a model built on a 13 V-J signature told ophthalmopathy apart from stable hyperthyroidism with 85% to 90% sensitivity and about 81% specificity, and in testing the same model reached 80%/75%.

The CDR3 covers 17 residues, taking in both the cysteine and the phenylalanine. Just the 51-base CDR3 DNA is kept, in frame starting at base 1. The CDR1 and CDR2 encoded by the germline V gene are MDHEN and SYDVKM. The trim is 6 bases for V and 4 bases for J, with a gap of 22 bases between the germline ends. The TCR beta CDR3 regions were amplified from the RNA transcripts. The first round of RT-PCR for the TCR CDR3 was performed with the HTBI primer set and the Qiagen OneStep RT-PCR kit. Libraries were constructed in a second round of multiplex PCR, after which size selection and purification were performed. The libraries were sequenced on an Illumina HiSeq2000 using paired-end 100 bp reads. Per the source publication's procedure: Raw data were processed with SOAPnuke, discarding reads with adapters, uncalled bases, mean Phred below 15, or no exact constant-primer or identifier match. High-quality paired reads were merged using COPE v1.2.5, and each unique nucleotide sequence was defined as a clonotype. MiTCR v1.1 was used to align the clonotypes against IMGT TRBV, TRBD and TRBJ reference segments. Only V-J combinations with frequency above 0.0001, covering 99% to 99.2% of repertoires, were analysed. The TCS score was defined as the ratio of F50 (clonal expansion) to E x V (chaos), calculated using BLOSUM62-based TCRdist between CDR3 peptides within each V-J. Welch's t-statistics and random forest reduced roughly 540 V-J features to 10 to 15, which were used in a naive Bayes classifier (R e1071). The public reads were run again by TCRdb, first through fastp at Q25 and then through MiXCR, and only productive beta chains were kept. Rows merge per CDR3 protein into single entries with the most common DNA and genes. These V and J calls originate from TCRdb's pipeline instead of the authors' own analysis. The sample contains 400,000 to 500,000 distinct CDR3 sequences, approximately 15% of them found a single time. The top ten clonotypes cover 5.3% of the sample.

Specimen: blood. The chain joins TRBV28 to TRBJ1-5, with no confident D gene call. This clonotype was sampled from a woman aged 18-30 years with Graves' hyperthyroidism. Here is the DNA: TGTGCCAGCAGACCATTGCCCGATGGACGGGAGAATCAGCCCCAGCATTTT. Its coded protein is CASRPLPDGRENQPQHF.